The clone carrying this T cell receptor (beta chain) was observed at least ten times. V lost 6 bases and J lost 2, with 16 bases in between. Germline values: CDR1 MNHEY, CDR2 SMNVEV (reference sequence). The CDR3 sequence is 15 residues long. Time point reported: healthy volunteer bleed at 6 weeks. The authors extracted total RNA from unfractionated whole blood. The data were taken from a study of human T cells and chemical hapten exposure. TCRdb used MiXCR to reprocess the RACE reads, holding one entry per CDR3 protein. The table has around 80,000 distinct CDR3 sequences, approximately 8% seen once. The clonotype originates from a male donor in good health. Some clones in this sample may be carry-over from other donors' samples. The sample taken for sequencing was whole blood. The chain joins TRBV27 to TRBJ1-2; D may be TRBD1 (6 bases). In nucleotides, the CDR3 is TGTGCCAGCAGGGCCCGGACAGCAGTAAACTATGGCTACACCTTC. Its translation: CASRARTAVNYGYTF.